The 8 T cell receptor beta chains in this list originate from one sample, sequenced in a study of beta chain features in type 1 diabetes. Reverse transcription of all isolated RNA meant that expressed TCRB transcripts were sequenced. Profiling relied on immunoSEQ multiplex PCR, and the TCRdb table lists in-frame clones only, not all of them. The sample includes about 260,000 clones, about 71% of them seen just once. The specimen sequenced was naive CD4+ T cells from blood. Source of these receptors: a young man in good health.

The chain uses TRBV30 and TRBJ2-4, with unresolved D. The CDR3 length is 14 residues. CDR1 GTSNPN and CDR2 SVGIG come from the germline V gene (reference sequence). Trimming took off 0 bases at V and 1 base at J, with 7 bases between the two ends. The CDR3 loop reads CAWSVSPAKNIQYF. CDR3 nucleotide sequence: TGTGCCTGGAGTGTCAGTCCGGCCAAAAACATTCAGTACTTC.

The chain recombines TRBV5-4 with TRBJ2-4; D gene ambiguous. The CDR3 has 15 amino acids. Germline CDR1 and CDR2: SGHNT and YYREEE (reference sequence). V was cut by 0 bases and J by 1 base, with 8 bases left in between. Here the CDR3 DNA reads TGTGCCAGCAGCTTGGCCGGGTGGGCCAAAAACATTCAGTACTTC. Amino acid sequence: CASSLAGWAKNIQYF. Together with reference TRBV5-4 and TRBJ2-4, the CDR3 gives the full variable domain: ETGVTQSPTHLIKTRGQQVTLRCSSQSGHNTVSWYQQALGQGPQFIFQYYREEENGRGNFPPRFSGLQFPNYSSELNVNALELDDSALYLCASSLAGWAKNIQYFGAGTRLSVL.

V and J are TRBV13 and TRBJ2-7; a possible D gene is TRBD2 (5 bases). This CDR3 has 17 residues. V was pared by 5 bases and J by 1 base, with 21 bases between. Germline V lookup: CDR1 PRHDT, CDR2 FYEKMQ (reference sequence). The CDR3 DNA sequence: TGTGCCAGCAGCCCCCCAAGGGTGAGCGGCCAATCCTACGAGCAGTACTTC. Encoded protein: CASSPPRVSGQSYEQYF. Full variable domain (remainder filled in from reference TRBV13 and TRBJ2-7): AAGVIQSPRHLIKEKRETATLKCYPIPRHDTVYWYQQGPGQDPQFLISFYEKMQSDKGSIPDRFSAQQFSDYHSELNMSSLELGDSALYFCASSPPRVSGQSYEQYFGPGTRLTVT.

Only a few counts were recorded for this clone. This chain joins TRBV29-1 and TRBJ2-1; 9 positions agree with TRBD2. With 4 bases clipped from V and 12 bases from J, the junction kept 19 bases outside the gene matches. The CDR3 contains 16 residues. CDR1 and CDR2 (germline): SQVTM, ANQGSEA. CDR3 coding DNA: TGCAGCGTTGGGGCAAGACTAGCGGAACTGTCAGCGGGGCAGTTCTTC. Its protein is CSVGARLAELSAGQFF.

This clone was seen a single time. The chain couples TRBV30 to TRBJ1-1; perhaps TRBD1 as D (5 bases). Germline V gene sequence: CDR1 GTSNPN, CDR2 SVGIG (reference sequence). Trimming stripped 0 bases from V and 4 bases from J, with 9 bases between. The CDR3 runs 13 residues. The CDR3 spells CAWSVDSSTEAFF. As DNA, the CDR3 is TGTGCCTGGAGTGTAGACAGCTCCACTGAAGCTTTCTTT. Complete variable domain (other parts from reference TRBV30 and TRBJ1-1): SQTIHQWPATLVQPVGSPLSLECTVEGTSNPNLYWYRQAAGRGLQLLFYSVGIGQISSEVPQNLSASRPQDRQFILSSKKLLLSDSGFYLCAWSVDSSTEAFFGQGTRLTVV.

The chain links TRBV29-1 to TRBJ2-2, with D possibly being TRBD1 or TRBD2 (5 bases each). Germline loops: CDR1 SQVTM, CDR2 ANQGSEA. CDR3 length equals 14 residues. V shed 6 bases and J shed 0 bases, with 11 bases lying between them. The CDR3 here is CSVAGTTNTGELFF. CDR3 bases: TGCAGCGTCGCCGGGACGACGAACACCGGGGAGCTGTTTTTT.

The genes are TRBV7-8 and TRBJ2-3; D perhaps matches TRBD1 (5 bases). The CDR3 is 14 amino acids. CDR1 SGHVS and CDR2 FQNEAQ come from the germline V gene. V lost 6 bases, J lost 2 bases, and 12 bases lay in between. The CDR3 region has the DNA TGTGCCAGCAGGCAGGGTCGTTTCACAGATACGCAGTATTTT. Its translation is CASRQGRFTDTQYF.

The chain has TRBV7-9 and TRBJ2-5; TRBD1 is a possible D gene (6 bases). CDR3 length equals 14 residues. Per germline, CDR1 SEHNR and CDR2 FQNEAQ (reference sequence). V was pared by 3 bases and J by 5 bases, with 13 bases between. For the CDR3, the DNA is TGTGCCAGCAGCTTGACAGGTTTCGTCGAGACCCAGTACTTC. Translating gives CASSLTGFVETQYF.